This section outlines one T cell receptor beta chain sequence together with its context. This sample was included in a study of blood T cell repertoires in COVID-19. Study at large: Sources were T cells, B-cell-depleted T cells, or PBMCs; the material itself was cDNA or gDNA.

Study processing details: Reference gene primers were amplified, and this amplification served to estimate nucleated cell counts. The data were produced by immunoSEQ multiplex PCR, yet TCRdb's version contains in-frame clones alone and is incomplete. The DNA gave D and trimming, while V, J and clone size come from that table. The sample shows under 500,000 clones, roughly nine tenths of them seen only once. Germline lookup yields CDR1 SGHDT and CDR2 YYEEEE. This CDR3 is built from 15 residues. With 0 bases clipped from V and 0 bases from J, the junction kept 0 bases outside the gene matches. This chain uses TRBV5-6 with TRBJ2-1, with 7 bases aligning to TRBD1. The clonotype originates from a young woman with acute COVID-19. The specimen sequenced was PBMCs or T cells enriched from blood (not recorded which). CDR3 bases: TGTGCCAGCAGCTTGGGGGACAGCTCCTACAATGAGCAGTTCTTC. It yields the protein CASSLGDSSYNEQFF.